The clone carrying this T cell receptor (beta chain) was picked up many times. What it recognizes is unknown. TCRdb recomputed calls from the PCR reads with MiXCR, one row per CDR3 protein. This table has 60,000 to 70,000 distinct CDR3 sequences, under 20% appearing once. V shed 3 bases and J shed 3 bases, with 9 bases lying between them. The CDR3 is 13 amino acids. Germline V gives CDR1 SGDLS, CDR2 YYNGEE. This sample is drawn from a study of molecular identifiers for immune sequencing clone quantification. On the study more broadly: Replicate RNA came from 20,000 or 100,000 naive CD8 cells and was split five ways, and four parts were sequenced.

Overall study findings and caveats: Identical TCR molecules sharing a barcode could underestimate highly expanded clone sizes.

The sequenced sample was naive CD8+ T cells from blood, with Jurkat cell RNA spiked in. The subset: FACS-sorted CD8+CD4-CCR7+CD45RA+ naive T cells. The receptor was derived from a human donor in good health. Some libraries in this study had Jurkat cell RNA spiked in. The V call is TRBV9, the J call TRBJ1-2, with a tentative D call TRBD1 (5 bases). Here the CDR3 DNA reads TGTGCCAGCAGCGCACAGGACTACTATGGCTACACCTTC. Translating it yields CASSAQDYYGYTF.